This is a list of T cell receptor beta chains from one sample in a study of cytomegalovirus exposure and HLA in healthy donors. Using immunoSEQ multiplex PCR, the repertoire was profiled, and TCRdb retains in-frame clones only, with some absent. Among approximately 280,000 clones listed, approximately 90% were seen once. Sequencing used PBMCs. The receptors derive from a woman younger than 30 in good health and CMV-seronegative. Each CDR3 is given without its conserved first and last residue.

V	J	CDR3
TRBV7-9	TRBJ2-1	ASSLTRGPSNEQF
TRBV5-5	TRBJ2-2	ASSSWQGAVGELF
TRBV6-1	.	ASSLDGAYEQY
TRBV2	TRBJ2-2	ASRGTFTGELF
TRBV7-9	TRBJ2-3	ASSSSTGFTDTQY
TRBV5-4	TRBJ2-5	ASSLTSTVETQY
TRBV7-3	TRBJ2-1	ASSWSGGANNEQF
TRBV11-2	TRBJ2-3	ASSLGGGGTDTQY
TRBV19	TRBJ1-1	ASSIGQGYTEAF
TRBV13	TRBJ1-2	ASSLVSGLNYGYT
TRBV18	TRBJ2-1	ASSPEGLVAHEQF